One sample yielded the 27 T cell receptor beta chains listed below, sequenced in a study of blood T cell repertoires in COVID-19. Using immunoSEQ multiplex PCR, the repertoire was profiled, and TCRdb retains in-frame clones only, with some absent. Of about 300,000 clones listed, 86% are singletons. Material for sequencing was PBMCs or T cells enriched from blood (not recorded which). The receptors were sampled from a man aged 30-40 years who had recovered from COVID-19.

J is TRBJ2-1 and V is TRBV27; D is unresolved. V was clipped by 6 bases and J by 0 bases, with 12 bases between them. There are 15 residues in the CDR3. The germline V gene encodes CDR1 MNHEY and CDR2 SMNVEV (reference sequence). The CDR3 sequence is CASSPQWSSYNEQFF. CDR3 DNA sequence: TGTGCCAGCAGCCCTCAGTGGAGCTCCTACAATGAGCAGTTCTTC.

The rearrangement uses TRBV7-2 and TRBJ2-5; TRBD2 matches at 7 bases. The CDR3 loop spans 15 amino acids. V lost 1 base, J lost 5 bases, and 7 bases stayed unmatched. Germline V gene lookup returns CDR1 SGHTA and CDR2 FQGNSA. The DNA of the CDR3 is TGTGCCAGCAGCTTAGTACGGGGGGTAAGGGAGACCCAGTACTTC. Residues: CASSLVRGVRETQYF.

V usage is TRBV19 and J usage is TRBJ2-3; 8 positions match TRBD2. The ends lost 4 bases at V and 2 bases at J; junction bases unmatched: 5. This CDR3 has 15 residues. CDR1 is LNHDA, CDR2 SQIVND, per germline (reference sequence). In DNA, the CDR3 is TGTGCCAGTAGTAGGGTAGCGGGGAACACAGATACGCAGTATTTT. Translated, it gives CASSRVAGNTDTQYF. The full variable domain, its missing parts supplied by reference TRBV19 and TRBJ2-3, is DGGITQSPKYLFRKEGQNVTLSCEQNLNHDAMYWYRQDPGQGLRLIYYSQIVNDFQKGDIAEGYSVSREKKESFPLTVTSAQKNPTAFYLCASSRVAGNTDTQYFGPGTRLTVL.

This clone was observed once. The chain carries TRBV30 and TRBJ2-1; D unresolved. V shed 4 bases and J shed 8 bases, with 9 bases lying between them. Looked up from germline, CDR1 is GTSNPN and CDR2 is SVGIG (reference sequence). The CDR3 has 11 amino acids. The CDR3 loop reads CAWTEADEQFF. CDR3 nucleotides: TGTGCCTGGACCGAGGCTGATGAGCAGTTCTTC.

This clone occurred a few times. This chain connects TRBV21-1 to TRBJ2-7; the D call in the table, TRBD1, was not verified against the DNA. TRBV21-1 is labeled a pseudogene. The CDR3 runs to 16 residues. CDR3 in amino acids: CASSKPRQTSSYEQYF. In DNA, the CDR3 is TGTGCCAGCAGCAAACCCCGACAGACCAGCTCCTACGAGCAGTACTTC.

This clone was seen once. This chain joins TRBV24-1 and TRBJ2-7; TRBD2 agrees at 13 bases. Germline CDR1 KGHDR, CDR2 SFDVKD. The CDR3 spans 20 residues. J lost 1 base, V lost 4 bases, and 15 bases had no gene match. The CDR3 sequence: CATSDAGLAGVSGRSYEQYF. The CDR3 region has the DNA TGTGCCACCAGTGACGCTGGACTAGCGGGAGTTTCGGGGAGGTCCTACGAGCAGTACTTC.

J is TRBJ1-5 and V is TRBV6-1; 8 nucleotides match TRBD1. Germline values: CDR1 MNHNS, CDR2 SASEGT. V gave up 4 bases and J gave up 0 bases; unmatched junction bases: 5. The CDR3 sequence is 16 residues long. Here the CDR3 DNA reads TGTGCCAGCAGTGTTGACAGGGGCTATAGCAATCAGCCCCAGCATTTT. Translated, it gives CASSVDRGYSNQPQHF.

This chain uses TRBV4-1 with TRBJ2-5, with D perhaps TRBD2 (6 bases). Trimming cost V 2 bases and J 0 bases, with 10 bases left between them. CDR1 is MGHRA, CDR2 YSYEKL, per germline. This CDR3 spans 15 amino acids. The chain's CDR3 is CASSQRPGDQETQYF. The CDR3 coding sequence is TGCGCCAGCAGCCAACGCCCGGGGGACCAAGAGACCCAGTACTTC.

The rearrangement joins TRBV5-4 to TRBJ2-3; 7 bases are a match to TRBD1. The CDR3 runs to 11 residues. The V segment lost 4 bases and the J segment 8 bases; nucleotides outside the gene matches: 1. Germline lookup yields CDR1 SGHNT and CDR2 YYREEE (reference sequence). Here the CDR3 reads CASSPGGTQYF. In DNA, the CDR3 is TGTGCCAGCAGCCCAGGGGGTACGCAGTATTTT.

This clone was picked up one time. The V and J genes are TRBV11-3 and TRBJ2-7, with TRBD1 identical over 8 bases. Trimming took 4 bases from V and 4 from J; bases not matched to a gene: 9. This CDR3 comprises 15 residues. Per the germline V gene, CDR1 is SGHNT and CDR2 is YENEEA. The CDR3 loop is CASSSRQGSPYEQYF. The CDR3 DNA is TGTGCCAGCAGCTCCAGACAGGGGTCCCCATACGAGCAGTACTTC. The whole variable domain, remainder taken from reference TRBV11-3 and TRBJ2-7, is EAGVVQSPRYKIIEKKQPVAFWCNPISGHNTLYWYLQNLGQGPELLIRYENEEAVDDSQLPKDRFSAERLKGVDSTLKIQPAELGDSAVYLCASSSRQGSPYEQYFGPGTRLTVT.

The CDR3 nucleotides read TGTGCCAGTAGTATAAGGGGGAATCAGCCCCAGCATTTT. Translation: CASSIRGNQPQHF. The J gene is TRBJ1-5, the V gene TRBV19, with D perhaps matching TRBD1 (6 bases). This CDR3 has 13 amino acids. Germline V CDR1 and CDR2: LNHDA, SQIVND (reference sequence). V lost 2 bases and J lost 4, with 6 bases in between. The full variable domain, rest sourced from reference TRBV19 and TRBJ1-5, is DGGITQSPKYLFRKEGQNVTLSCEQNLNHDAMYWYRQDPGQGLRLIYYSQIVNDFQKGDIAEGYSVSREKKESFPLTVTSAQKNPTAFYLCASSIRGNQPQHFGDGTRLSIL.

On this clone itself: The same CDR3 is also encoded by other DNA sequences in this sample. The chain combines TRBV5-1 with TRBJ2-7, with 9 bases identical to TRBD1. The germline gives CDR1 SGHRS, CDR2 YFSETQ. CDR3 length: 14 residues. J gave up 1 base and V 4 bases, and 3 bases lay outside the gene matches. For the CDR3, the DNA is TGCGCCAGCAGCCCACAGGGGGCGTCCTACGAGCAGTACTTC. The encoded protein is CASSPQGASYEQYF.

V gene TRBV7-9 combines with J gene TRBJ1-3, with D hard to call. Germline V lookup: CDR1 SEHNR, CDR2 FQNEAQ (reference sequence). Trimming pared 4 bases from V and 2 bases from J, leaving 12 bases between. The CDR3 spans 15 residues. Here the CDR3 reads CASSSRREAGNTIYF. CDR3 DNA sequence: TGTGCCAGCAGCTCAAGACGGGAAGCTGGAAACACCATATATTTT.

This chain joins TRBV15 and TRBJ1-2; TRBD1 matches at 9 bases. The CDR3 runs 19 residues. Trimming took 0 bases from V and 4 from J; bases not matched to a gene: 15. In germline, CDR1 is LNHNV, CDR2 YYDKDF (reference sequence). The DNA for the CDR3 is TGTGCCACCAGCAGAGATAAACAGGGGGCGCTTTCCCTATCCTATGGCTACACCTTC. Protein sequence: CATSRDKQGALSLSYGYTF. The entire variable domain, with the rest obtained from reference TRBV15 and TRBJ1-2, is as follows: DAMVIQNPRYQVTQFGKPVTLSCSQTLNHNVMYWYQQKSSQAPKLLFHYYDKDFNNEADTPDNFQSRRPNTSFCFLDIRSPGLGDTAMYLCATSRDKQGALSLSYGYTFGSGTRLTVV.

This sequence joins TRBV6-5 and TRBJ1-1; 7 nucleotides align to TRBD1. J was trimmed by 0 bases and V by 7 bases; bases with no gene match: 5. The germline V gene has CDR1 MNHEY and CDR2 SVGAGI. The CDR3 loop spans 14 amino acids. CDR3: CASMLGQLNTEAFF. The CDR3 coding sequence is TGTGCCAGCATGCTGGGACAGCTGAACACTGAAGCTTTCTTT.

The CDR3 nucleotides are TGTGCCAGCAGCCTTTGGACTAGCTACGCCGGGGAGCTGTTTTTT. This translates into CASSLWTSYAGELFF. The V and J genes are TRBV7-8 and TRBJ2-2; TRBD2 matches 8 bases. V gave up 5 bases and J gave up 6 bases; unmatched junction bases: 8. The CDR3 consists of 15 residues. Germline V gene sequence: CDR1 SGHVS, CDR2 FQNEAQ.

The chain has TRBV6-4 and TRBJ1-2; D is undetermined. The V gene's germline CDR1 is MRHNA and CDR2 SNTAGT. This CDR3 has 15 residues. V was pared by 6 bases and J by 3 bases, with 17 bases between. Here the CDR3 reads CASSLEAEAYYGYTF. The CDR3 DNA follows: TGTGCCAGCAGCCTAGAGGCCGAGGCGTACTATGGCTACACCTTC.

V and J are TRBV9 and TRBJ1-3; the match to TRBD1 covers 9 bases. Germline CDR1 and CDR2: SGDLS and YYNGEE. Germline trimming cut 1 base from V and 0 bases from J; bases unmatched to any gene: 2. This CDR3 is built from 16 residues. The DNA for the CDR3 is TGTGCCAGCAGCGTAACAGGGGGCAACTCTGGAAACACCATATATTTT. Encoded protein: CASSVTGGNSGNTIYF.

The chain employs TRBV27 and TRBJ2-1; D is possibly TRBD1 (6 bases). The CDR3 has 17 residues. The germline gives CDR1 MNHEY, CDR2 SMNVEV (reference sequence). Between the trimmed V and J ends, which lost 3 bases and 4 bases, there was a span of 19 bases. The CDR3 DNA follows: TGTGCCAGCAGTTTCTTGGGGGCCCTACTGAGGTACAATGAGCAGTTCTTC. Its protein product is CASSFLGALLRYNEQFF.

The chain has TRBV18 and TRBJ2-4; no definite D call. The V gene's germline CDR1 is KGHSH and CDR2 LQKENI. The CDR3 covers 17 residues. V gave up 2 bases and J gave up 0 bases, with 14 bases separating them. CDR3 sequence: CASSPSPATLAKNIQYF. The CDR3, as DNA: TGTGCCAGCTCACCATCACCCGCCACTCTAGCCAAAAACATTCAGTACTTC.

CDR3 region: CATSTTSGTQPYTDTQYF. DNA of the CDR3: TGTGCCACCAGCACAACTTCCGGGACACAGCCTTACACAGATACGCAGTATTTT. This chain uses TRBV24-1 with TRBJ2-3, with D maybe TRBD1 (6 bases). V dropped 7 bases and J dropped 2 bases, with 24 bases sitting between them. The germline CDR1 and CDR2 sequences are KGHDR and SFDVKD. The CDR3 spans 18 residues.

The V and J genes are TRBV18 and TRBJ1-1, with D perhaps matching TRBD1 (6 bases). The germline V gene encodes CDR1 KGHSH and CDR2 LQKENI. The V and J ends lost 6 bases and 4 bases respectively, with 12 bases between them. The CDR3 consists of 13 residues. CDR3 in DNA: TGTGCCAGCTCCCAACAGGGTGGCACTGAAGCTTTCTTT. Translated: CASSQQGGTEAFF. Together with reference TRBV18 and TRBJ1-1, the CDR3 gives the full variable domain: NAGVMQNPRHLVRRRGQEARLRCSPMKGHSHVYWYRQLPEEGLKFMVYLQKENIIDESGMPKERFSAEFPKEGPSILRIQQVVRGDSAAYFCASSQQGGTEAFFGQGTRLTVV.

Here the CDR3 reads CSLGQGDYGYTF. The CDR3 DNA is TGCAGCCTAGGACAGGGGGACTATGGCTACACCTTC. The V gene is TRBV29-1, the J gene TRBJ1-2; 10 nucleotides line up with TRBD1. Germline V gene data show CDR1 as SQVTM and CDR2 as ANQGSEA. V gave up 8 bases and J gave up 3 bases; unmatched junction bases: 3. There are 12 residues in the CDR3. Based on the CDR3 plus reference TRBV29-1 and TRBJ1-2, the full variable domain is SAVISQKPSRDICQRGTSLTIQCQVDSQVTMMFWYRQQPGQSLTLIATANQGSEATYESGFVIDKFPISRPNLTFSTLTVSNMSPEDSSIYLCSLGQGDYGYTFGSGTRLTVV.

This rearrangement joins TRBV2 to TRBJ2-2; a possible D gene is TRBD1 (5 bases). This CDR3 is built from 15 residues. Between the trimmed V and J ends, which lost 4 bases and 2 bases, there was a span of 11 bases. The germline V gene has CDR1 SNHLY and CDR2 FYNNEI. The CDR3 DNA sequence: TGTGCCAGCAGTGCAAGGCAGGGAAACACCGGGGAGCTGTTTTTT. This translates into CASSARQGNTGELFF.

The DNA of the CDR3 is TGTGCCAGCAGCTTAGTTGGGGGGAACGAGCAGTACTTC. As protein: CASSLVGGNEQYF. The V and J genes are TRBV7-9 and TRBJ2-7; perhaps TRBD2 as D (6 bases). From germline, CDR1 is SEHNR and CDR2 FQNEAQ (reference sequence). Trimming removed 1 base at V and 5 bases at J, with 9 bases between. The CDR3 totals 13 residues.

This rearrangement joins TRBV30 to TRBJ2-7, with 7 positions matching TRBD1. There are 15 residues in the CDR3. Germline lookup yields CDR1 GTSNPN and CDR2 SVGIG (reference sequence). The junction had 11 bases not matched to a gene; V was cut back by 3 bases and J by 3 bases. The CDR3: CAWSRFGQAVYEQYF. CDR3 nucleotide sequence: TGTGCCTGGAGCCGGTTTGGACAGGCGGTCTACGAGCAGTACTTC.

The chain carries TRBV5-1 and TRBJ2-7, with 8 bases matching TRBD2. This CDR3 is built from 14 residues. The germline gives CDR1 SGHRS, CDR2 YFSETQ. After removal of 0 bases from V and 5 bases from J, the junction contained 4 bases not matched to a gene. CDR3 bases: TGCGCCAGCAGCTTGGAGGGCGGGAGGAACGAGCAGTACTTC. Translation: CASSLEGGRNEQYF.